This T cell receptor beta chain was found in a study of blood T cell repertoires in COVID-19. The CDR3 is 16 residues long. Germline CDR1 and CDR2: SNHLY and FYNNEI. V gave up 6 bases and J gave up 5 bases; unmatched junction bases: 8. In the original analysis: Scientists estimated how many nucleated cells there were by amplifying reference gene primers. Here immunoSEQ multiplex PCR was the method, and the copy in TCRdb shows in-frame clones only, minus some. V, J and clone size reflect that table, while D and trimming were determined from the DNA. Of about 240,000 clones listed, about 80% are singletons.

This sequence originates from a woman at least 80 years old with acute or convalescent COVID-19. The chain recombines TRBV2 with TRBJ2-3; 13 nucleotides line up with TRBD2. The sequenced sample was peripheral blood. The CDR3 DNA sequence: TGTGCCAGCAGCCGCGAGGGGACTAGCGGGGTAGATACGCAGTATTTT. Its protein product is CASSREGTSGVDTQYF.